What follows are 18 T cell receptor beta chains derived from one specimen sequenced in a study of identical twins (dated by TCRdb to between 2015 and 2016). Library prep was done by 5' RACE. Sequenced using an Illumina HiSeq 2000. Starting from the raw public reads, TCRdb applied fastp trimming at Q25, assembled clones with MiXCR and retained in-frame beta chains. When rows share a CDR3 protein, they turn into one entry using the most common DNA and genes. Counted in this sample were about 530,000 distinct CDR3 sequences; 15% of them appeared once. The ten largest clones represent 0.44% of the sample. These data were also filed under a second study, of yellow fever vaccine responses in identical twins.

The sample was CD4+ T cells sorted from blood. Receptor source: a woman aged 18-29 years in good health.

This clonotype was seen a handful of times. CDR3 sequence reads: CASALISGTSGGLQETQYF. CDR3 DNA: TGCGCCAGCGCTCTTATCTCCGGGACTAGCGGGGGTCTTCAAGAGACCCAGTACTTC. The rearrangement links TRBV4-1 to TRBJ2-5, with 14 nucleotides matching TRBD2. Germline V lookup: CDR1 MGHRA, CDR2 YSYEKL. This CDR3 has 19 amino acids. Unmatched junction bases numbered 16, after V lost 8 bases and J lost 2 bases.

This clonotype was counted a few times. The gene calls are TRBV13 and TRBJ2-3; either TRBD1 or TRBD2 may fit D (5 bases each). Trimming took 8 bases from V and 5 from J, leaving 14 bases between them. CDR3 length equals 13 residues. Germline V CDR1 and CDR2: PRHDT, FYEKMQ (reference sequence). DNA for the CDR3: TGTGCCAGCCGCAGGGACCCTATAGATACGCAGTATTTT. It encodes CASRRDPIDTQYF.

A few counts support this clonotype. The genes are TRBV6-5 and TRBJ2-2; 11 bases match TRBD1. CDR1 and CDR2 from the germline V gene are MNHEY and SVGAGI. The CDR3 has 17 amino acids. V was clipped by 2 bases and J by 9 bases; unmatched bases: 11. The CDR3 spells CASSYAKGQGASRELFF. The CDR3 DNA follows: TGTGCCAGCAGTTACGCAAAAGGACAGGGGGCATCCCGGGAGCTGTTTTTT.

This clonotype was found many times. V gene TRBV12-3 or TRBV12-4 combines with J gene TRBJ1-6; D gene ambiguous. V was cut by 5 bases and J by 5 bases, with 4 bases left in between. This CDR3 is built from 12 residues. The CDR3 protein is CASSRHNSPLHF. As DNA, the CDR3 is TGTGCCAGCAGTCGCCATAATTCACCCCTCCACTTT.

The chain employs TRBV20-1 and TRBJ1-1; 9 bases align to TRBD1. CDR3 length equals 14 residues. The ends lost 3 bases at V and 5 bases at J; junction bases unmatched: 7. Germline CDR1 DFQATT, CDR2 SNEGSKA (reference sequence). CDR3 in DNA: TGCAGTGCTAGGGCGACAGGGGGAAGGACTGAAGCTTTCTTT. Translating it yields CSARATGGRTEAFF.

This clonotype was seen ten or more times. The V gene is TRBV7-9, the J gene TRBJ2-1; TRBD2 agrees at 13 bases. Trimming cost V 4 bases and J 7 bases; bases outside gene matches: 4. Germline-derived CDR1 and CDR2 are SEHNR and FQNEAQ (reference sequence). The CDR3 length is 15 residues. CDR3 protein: CASSWTSGSSNEQFF. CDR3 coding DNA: TGTGCCAGCAGCTGGACTAGCGGGAGTTCAAATGAGCAGTTCTTC.

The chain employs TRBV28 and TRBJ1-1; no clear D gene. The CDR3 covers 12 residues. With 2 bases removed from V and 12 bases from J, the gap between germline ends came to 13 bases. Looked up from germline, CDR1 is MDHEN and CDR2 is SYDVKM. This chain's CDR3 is CASSLAGYKTFF. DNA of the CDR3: TGTGCCAGCAGTTTAGCGGGGTACAAGACTTTCTTT.

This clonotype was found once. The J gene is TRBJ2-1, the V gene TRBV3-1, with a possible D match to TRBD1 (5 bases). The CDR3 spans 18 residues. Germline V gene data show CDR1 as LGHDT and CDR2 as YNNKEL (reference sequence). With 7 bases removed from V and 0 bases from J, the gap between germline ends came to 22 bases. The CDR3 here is CASTRRGRTGTSYNEQFF. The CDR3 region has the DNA TGTGCCAGCACCAGAAGGGGTCGAACCGGAACCTCCTACAATGAGCAGTTCTTC.

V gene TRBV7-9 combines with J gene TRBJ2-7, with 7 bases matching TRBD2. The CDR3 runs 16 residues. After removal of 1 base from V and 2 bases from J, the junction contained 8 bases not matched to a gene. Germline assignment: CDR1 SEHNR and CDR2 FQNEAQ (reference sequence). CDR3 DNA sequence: TGTGCCAGCAGCTTAGGAGTCGGGGGGAGAACCTACGAGCAGTACTTC. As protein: CASSLGVGGRTYEQYF.

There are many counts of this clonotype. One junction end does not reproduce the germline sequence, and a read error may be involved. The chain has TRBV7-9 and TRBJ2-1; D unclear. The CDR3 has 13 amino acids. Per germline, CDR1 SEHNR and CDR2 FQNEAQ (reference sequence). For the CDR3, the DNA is TGTGCCAGCAGCTTAGAAGGCCAGGAGCTTCCACGCTTC. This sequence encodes CASSLEGQELPRF.

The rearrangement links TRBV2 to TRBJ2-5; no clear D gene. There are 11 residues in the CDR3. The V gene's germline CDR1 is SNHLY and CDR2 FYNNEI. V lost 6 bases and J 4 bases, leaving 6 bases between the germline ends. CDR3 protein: CASRRVETQYF. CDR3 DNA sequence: TGTGCCAGCAGAAGGGTAGAGACCCAGTACTTC.

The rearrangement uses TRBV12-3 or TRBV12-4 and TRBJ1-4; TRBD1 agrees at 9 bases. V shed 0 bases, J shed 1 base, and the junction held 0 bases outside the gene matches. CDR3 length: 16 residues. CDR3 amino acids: CASSLAGQGTNEKLFF. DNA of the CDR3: TGTGCCAGCAGTTTAGCGGGACAGGGAACTAATGAAAAACTGTTTTTT.

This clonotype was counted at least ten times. This CDR3 reads CSARETRQGGTGELFF. The CDR3 bases are TGCAGTGCTAGAGAGACAAGACAGGGGGGGACCGGGGAGCTGTTTTTT. The rearrangement joins TRBV20-1 to TRBJ2-2; 9 positions match TRBD1. The J segment lost 5 bases and the V segment lost 0 bases, leaving 7 bases of the junction unmatched. The CDR3 extends over 16 amino acids. CDR1 is DFQATT, CDR2 SNEGSKA, per germline (reference sequence).

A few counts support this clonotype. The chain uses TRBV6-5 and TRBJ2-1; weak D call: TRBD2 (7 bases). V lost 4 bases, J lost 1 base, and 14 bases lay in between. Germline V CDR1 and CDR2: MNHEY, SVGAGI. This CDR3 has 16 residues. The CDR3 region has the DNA TGTGCCAGCAGTTTTGGGGGGGCCTCGTCCTACAATGAGCAGTTCTTC. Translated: CASSFGGASSYNEQFF.

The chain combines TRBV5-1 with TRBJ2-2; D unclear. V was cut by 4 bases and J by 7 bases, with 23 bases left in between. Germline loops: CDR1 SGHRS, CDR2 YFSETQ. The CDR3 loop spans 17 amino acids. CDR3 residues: CASSKNYEASKGGELFF. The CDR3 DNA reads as TGCGCCAGCAGCAAGAATTACGAGGCGAGTAAGGGCGGGGAGCTGTTTTTT.

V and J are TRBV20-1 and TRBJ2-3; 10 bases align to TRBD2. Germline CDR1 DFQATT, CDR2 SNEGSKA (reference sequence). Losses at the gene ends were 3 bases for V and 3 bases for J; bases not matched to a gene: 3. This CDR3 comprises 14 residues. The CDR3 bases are TGCAGTGCTAGTAAACTAGCGGGGACAGATACGCAGTATTTT. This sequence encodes CSASKLAGTDTQYF.

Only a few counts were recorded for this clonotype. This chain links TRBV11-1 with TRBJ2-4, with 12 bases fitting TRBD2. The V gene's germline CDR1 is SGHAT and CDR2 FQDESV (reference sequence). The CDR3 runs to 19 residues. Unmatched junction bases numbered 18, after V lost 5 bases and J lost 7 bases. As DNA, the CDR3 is TGTGCCAGCAGCAGCCGACTAGCGGGAGAGGCAGAAAGGGGGAACATTCAGTACTTC. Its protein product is CASSSRLAGEAERGNIQYF.

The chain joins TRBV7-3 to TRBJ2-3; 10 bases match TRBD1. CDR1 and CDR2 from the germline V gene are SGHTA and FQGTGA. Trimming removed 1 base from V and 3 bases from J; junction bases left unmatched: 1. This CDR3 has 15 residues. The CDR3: CASSLRGQGTDTQYF. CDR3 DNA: TGTGCCAGCAGCTTAAGGGGACAGGGGACAGATACGCAGTATTTT.